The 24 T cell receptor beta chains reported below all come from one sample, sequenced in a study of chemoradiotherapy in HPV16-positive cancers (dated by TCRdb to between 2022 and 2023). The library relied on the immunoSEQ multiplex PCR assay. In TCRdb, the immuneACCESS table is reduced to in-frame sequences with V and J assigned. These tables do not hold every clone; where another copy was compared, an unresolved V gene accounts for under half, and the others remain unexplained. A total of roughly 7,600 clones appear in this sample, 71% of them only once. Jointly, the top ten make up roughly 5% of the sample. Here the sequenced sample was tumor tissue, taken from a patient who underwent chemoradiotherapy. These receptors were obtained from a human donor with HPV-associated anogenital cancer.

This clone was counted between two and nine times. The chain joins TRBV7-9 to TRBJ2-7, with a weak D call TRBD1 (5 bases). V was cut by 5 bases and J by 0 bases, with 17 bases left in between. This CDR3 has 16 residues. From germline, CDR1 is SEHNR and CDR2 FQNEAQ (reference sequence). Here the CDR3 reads CASSRSDTMSSYEQYF. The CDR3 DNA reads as TGTGCCAGCAGCCGCTCGGACACAATGAGCTCCTACGAGCAGTACTTC.

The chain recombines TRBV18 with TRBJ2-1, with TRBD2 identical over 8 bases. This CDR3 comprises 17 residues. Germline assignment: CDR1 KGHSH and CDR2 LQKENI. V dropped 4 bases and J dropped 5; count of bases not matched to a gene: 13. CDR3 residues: CASSREVGRGVDNEQFF. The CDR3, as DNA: TGTGCCAGCTCACGCGAAGTCGGGCGGGGGGTCGACAATGAGCAGTTCTTC.

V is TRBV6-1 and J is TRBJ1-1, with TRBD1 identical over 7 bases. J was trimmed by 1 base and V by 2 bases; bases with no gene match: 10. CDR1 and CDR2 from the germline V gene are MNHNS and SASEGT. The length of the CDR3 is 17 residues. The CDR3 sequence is CASSEFIWGQTNTEAFF. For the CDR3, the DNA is TGTGCCAGCAGTGAATTTATCTGGGGACAGACGAACACTGAAGCTTTCTTT.

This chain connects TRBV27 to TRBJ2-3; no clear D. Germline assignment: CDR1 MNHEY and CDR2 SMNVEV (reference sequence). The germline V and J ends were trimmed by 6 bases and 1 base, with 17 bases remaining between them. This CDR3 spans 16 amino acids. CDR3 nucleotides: TGTGCCAGCAGAACCCTTGGGGTATCACGCACAGATACGCAGTATTTT. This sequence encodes CASRTLGVSRTDTQYF.

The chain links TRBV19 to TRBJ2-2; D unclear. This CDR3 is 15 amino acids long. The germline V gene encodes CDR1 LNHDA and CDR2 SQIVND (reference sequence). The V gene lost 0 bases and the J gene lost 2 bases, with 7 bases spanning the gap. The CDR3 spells CASSIEGRNTGELFF. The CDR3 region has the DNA TGTGCCAGTAGTATAGAGGGAAGAAACACCGGGGAGCTGTTTTTT.

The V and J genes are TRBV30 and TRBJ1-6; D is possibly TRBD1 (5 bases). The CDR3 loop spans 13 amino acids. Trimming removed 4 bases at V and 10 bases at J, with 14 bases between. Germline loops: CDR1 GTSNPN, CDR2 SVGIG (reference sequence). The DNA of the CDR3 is TGTGCCTGGACAGGGTCACCAGAGTCACCCCTCCACTTT. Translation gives CAWTGSPESPLHF.

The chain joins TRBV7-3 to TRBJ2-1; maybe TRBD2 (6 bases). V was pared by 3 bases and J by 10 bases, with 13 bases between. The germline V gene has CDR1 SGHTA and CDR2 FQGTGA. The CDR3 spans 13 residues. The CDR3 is CASSLALAGEQFF. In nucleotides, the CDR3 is TGTGCCAGCAGCTTGGCGCTGGCGGGGGAGCAGTTCTTC.

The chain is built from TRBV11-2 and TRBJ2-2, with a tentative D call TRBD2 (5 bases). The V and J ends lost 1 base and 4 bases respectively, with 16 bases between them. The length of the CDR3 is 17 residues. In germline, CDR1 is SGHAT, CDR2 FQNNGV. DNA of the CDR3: TGTGCCAGCAGCTTAGTTTGGGGTGAAGGGAGCACCGGGGAGCTGTTTTTT. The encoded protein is CASSLVWGEGSTGELFF.

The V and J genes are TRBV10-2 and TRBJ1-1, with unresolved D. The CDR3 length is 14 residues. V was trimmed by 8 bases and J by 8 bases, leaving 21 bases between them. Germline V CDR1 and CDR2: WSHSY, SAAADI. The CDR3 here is CASRVSLRFSEAFF. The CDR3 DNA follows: TGCGCCAGCCGGGTTTCCTTGAGGTTCTCCGAAGCTTTCTTT.

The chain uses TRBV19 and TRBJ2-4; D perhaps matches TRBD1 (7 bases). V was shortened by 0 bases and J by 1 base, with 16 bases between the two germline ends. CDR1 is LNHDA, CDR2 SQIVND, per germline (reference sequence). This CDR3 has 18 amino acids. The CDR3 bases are TGTGCCAGTAGTATAGAGTCCAGGGGGAGGATGGCCAAAAACATTCAGTACTTC. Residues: CASSIESRGRMAKNIQYF.

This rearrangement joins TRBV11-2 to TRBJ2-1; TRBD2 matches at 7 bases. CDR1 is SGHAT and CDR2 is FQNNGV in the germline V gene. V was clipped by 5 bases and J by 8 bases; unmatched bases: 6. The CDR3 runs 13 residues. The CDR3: CASSPGLTYEQFF. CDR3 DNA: TGTGCCAGCAGCCCGGGACTAACTTATGAGCAGTTCTTC. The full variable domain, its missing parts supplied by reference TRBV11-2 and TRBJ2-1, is EAGVAQSPRYKIIEKRQSVAFWCNPISGHATLYWYQQILGQGPKLLIQFQNNGVVDDSQLPKDRFSAERLKGVDSTLKIQPAKLEDSAVYLCASSPGLTYEQFFGPGTRLTVL.

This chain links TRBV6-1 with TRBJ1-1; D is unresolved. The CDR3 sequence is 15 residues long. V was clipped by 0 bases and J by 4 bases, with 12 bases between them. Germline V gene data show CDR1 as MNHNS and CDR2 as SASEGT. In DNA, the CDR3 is TGTGCCAGCAGTGAAGCAGAAGATAGGAGCACTGAAGCTTTCTTT. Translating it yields CASSEAEDRSTEAFF.

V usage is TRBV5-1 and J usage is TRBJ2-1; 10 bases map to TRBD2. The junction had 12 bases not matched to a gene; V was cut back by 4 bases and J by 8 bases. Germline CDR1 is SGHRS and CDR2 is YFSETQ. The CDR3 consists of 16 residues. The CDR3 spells CASSVAASGGLDEQFF. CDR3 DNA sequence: TGCGCCAGCAGCGTGGCTGCTAGCGGGGGTTTGGATGAGCAGTTCTTC.

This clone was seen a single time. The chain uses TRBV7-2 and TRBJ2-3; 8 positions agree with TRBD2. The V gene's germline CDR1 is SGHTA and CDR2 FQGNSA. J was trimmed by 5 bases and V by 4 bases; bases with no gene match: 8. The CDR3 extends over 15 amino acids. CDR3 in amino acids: CASSWGGTRKDTQYF. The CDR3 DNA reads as TGTGCCAGCAGCTGGGGGGGGACTAGAAAAGATACGCAGTATTTT.

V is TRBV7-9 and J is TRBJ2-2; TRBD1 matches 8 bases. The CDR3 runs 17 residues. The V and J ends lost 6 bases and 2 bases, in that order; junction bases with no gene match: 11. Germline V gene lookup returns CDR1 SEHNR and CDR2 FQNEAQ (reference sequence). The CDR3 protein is CASRSLPGQANTGELFF. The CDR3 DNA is TGTGCCAGCAGGTCCCTTCCGGGACAGGCTAACACCGGGGAGCTGTTTTTT.

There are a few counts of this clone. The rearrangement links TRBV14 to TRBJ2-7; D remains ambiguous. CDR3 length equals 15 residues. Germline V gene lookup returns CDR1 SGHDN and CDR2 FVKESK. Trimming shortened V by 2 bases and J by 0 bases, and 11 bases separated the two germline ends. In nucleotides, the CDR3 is TGTGCCAGCAGCCAACATAGACAACCCTCCTACGAGCAGTACTTC. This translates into CASSQHRQPSYEQYF.

The CDR3, as DNA: TGTGCCAGCAGCACGGGACAGGGGGCCGCAGATACGCAGTATTTT. Amino acid sequence: CASSTGQGAADTQYF. This chain uses TRBV7-9 with TRBJ2-3; 12 nucleotides agree with TRBD1. Germline CDR1 reads SEHNR; CDR2 reads FQNEAQ (reference sequence). After removal of 5 bases from V and 4 bases from J, the junction contained 4 bases not matched to a gene. This CDR3 spans 15 amino acids.

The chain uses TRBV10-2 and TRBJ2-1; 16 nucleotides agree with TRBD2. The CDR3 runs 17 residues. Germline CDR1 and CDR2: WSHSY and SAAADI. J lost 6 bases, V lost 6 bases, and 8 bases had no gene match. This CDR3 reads CASRTLGLAGGSNEQFF. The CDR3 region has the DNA TGCGCCAGCAGGACCTTGGGACTAGCGGGAGGGTCCAATGAGCAGTTCTTC.

This CDR3 is CASTQIAQGAGELFF. CDR3 bases: TGTGCCAGCACGCAGATCGCACAGGGGGCCGGGGAGCTGTTTTTT. The chain links TRBV6-6 to TRBJ2-2, with 8 nucleotides matching TRBD1. The CDR3 runs 15 residues. The V gene end was trimmed by 7 bases and the J gene end by 6 bases; junction bases not matched to a gene: 10. CDR1 and CDR2 (germline): MNHNY, SVGAGI (reference sequence).

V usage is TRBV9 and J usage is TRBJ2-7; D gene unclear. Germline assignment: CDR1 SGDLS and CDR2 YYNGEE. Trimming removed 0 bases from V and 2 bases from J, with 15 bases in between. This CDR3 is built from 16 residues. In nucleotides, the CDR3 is TGTGCCAGCAGCGTAGAGTTTGCGGCACGCACCTACGAGCAGTACTTC. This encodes CASSVEFAARTYEQYF.

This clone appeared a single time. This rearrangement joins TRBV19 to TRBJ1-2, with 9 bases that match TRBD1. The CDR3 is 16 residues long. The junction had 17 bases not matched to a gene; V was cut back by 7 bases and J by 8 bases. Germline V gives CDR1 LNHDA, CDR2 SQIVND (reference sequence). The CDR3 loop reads CASKINPGQGRDGYTF. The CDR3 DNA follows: TGTGCCAGTAAAATTAACCCGGGACAGGGAAGGGACGGCTACACCTTC.

The CDR3 sequence is CASSPPGGDIQYF. The CDR3 DNA follows: TGTGCCAGCAGCCCGCCAGGGGGGGACATTCAGTACTTC. The chain joins TRBV7-3 to TRBJ2-4; either TRBD1 or TRBD2 may fit D (7 bases each). The V end was cut by 5 bases, the J end by 8 bases, with 13 bases between. Germline V CDR1 and CDR2: SGHTA, FQGTGA. The CDR3 totals 13 residues.

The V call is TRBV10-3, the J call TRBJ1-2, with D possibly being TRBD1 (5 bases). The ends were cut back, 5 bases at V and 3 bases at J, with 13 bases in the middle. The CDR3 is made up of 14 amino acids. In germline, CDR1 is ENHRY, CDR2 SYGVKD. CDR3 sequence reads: CAISLGRVDYGYTF. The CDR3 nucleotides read TGTGCCATCAGTCTTGGCAGGGTGGACTATGGCTACACCTTC.

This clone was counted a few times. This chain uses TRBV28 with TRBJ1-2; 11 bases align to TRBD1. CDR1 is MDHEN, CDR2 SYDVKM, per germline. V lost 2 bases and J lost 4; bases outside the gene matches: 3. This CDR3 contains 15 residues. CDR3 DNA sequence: TGTGCCAGCAGTTTAGGACAGGGGGCTGTCTATGGCTACACCTTC. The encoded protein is CASSLGQGAVYGYTF.